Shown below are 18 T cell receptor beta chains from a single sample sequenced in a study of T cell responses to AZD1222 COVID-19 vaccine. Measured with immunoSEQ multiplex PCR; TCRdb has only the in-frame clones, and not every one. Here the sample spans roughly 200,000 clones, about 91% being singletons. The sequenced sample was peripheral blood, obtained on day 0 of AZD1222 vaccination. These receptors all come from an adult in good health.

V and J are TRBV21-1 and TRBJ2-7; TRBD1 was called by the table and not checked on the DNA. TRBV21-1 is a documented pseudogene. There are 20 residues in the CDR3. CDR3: CASSTPFQDLRTGASYEQYF. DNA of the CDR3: TGTGCCAGCAGCACGCCCTTTCAGGACTTAAGGACAGGGGCTTCCTACGAGCAGTACTTC.

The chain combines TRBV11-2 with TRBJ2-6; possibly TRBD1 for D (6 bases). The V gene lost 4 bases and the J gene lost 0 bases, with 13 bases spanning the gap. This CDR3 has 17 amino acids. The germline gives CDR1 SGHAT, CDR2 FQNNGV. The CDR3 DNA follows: TGTGCCAGCAGCTCAGGACAGTGGAACTCTGGGGCCAACGTCCTGACTTTC. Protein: CASSSGQWNSGANVLTF.

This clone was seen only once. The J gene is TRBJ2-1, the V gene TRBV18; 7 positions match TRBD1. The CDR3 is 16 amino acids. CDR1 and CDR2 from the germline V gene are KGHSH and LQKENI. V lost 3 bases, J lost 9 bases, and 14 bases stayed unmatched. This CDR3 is CASSPDGTAGVVEQFF. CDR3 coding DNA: TGTGCCAGCTCACCTGATGGGACAGCTGGGGTTGTTGAGCAGTTCTTC.

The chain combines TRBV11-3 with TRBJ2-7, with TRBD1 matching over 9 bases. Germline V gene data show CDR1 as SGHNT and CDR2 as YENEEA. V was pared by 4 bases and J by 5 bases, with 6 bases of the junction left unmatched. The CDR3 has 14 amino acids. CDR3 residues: CASSSRQGEDEQYF. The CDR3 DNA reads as TGTGCCAGCAGCTCACGACAGGGGGAGGACGAGCAGTACTTC.

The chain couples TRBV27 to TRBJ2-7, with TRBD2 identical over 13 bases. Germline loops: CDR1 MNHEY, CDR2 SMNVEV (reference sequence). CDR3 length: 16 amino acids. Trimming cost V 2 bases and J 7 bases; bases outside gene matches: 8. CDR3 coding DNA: TGTGCCAGCAGTTTAGGAACTAGCGGGGGGGCCATGGAGCAGTACTTC. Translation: CASSLGTSGGAMEQYF.

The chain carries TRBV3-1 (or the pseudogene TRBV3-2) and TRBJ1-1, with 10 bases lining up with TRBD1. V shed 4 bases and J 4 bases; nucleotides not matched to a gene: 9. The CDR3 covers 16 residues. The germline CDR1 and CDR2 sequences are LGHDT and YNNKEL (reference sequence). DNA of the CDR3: TGTGCCAGCAGCCCAGAGGGACAGGGGTCGGCCACTGAAGCTTTCTTT. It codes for CASSPEGQGSATEAFF.

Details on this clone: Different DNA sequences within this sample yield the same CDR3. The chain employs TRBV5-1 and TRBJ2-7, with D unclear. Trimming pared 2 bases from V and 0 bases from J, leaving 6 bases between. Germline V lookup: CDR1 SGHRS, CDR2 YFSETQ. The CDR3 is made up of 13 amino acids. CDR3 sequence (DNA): TGCGCCAGCAGCTTTGACATCTCCTACGAGCAGTACTTC. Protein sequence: CASSFDISYEQYF.

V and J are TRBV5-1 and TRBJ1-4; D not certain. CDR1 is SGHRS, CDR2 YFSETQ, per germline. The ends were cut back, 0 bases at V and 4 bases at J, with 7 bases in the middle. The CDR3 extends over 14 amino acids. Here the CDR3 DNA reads TGCGCCAGCAGCTTGGGCAGCTTTAATGAAAAACTGTTTTTT. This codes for CASSLGSFNEKLFF.

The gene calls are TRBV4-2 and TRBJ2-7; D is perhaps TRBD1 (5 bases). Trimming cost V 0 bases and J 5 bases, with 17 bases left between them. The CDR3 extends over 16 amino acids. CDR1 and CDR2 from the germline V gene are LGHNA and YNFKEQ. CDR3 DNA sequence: TGTGCCAGCAGCCAAGAGGACGGGCAGGGAATCCACGAGCAGTACTTC. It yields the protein CASSQEDGQGIHEQYF.

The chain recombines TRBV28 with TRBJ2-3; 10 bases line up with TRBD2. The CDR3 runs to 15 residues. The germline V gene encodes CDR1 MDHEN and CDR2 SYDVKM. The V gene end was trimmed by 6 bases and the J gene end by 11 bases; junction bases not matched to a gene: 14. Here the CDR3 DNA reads TGTGCCAGCAGCCTACCGGGACTAGCGTGGGAGGGGCAGTATTTT. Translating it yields CASSLPGLAWEGQYF.

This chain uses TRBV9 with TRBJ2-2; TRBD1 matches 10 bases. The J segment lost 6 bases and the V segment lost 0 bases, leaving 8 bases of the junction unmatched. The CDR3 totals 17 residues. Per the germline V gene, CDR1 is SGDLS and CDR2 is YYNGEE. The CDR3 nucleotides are TGTGCCAGCAGCGTAGCAGGTGGACAGGGGGTGGCCGGGGAGCTGTTTTTT. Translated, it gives CASSVAGGQGVAGELFF.

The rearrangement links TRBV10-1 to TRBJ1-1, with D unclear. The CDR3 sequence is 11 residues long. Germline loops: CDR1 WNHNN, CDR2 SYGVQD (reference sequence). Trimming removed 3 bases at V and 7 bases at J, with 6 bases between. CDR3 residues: CASSEGFEAFF. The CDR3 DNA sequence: TGCGCCAGCAGTGAAGGATTTGAAGCTTTCTTT.

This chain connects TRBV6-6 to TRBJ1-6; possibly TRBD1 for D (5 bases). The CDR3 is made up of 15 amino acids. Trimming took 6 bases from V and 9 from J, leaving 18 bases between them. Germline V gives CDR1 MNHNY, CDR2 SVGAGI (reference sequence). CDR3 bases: TGTGCCAGCAGGCCGGACATGATGAGGCGTTCACCCCTCCACTTT. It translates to CASRPDMMRRSPLHF.

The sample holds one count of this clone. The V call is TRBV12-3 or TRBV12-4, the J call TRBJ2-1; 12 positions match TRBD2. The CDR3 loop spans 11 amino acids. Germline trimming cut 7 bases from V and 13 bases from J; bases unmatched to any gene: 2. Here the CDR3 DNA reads TGTGCCAGCACTAGCGGGGGGGCCCAGTTCTTC. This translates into CASTSGGAQFF.

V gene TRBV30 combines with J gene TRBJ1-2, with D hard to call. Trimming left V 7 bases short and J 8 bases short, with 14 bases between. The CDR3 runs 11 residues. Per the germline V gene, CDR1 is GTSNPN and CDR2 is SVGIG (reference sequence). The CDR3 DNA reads TGTGCCTCATTAAGGCGGAGGGGCTACACCTTC. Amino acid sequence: CASLRRRGYTF.

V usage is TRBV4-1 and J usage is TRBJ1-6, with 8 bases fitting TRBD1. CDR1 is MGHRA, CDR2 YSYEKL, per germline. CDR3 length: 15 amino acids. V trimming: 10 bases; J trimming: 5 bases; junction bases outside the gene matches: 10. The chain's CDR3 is CATFGVRGHNSPLHF. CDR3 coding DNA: TGCGCCACCTTTGGGGTCAGGGGGCATAATTCACCCCTCCACTTT.

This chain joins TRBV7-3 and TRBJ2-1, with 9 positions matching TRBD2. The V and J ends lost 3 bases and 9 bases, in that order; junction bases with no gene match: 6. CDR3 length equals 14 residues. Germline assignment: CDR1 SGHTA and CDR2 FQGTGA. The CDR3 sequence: CASSFAGGLVEQFF. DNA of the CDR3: TGTGCCAGCAGCTTCGCGGGGGGGCTTGTTGAGCAGTTCTTC.

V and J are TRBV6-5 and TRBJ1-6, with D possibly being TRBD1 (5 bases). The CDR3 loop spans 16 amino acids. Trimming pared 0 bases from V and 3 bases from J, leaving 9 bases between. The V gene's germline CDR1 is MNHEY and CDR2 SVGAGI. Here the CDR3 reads CASSYSQGGYNSPLHF. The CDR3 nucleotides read TGTGCCAGCAGTTACTCTCAGGGAGGCTATAATTCACCCCTCCACTTT.